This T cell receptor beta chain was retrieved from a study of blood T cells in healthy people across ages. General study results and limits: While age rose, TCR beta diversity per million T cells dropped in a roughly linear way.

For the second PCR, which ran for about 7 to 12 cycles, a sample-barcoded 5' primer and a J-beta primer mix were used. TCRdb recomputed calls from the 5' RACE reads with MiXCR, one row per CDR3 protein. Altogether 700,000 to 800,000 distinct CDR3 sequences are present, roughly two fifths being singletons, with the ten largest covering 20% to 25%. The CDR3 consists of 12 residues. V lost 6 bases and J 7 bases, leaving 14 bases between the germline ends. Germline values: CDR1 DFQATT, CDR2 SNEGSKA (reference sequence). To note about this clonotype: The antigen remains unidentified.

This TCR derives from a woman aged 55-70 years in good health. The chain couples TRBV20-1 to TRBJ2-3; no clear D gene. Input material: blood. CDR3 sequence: CSARLGDHTQYF. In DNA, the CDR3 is TGCAGTGCCCGGTTAGGTGACCATACGCAGTATTTT.